This T cell receptor beta chain is from a study of T cells of healthy individuals. The CDR3 covers 18 residues. Germline lookup yields CDR1 PRHDT and CDR2 FYEKMQ (reference sequence). The ends were cut back, 2 bases at V and 4 bases at J, with 24 bases in the middle. TCRdb analysed the 5' RACE reads with MiXCR anew, one entry per CDR3 protein. This table has 60,000 to 75,000 distinct CDR3 sequences, roughly 15% appearing once. In its sample, this clonotype was seen a few times. The clonotype originates from a human donor in good health. This chain links TRBV13 with TRBJ2-7, with unresolved D. CDR3 region: CASSLLGWSSELPYEQYF. The CDR3 nucleotides read TGTGCCAGCAGCTTATTAGGCTGGAGTTCGGAGTTACCTTACGAGCAGTACTTC.